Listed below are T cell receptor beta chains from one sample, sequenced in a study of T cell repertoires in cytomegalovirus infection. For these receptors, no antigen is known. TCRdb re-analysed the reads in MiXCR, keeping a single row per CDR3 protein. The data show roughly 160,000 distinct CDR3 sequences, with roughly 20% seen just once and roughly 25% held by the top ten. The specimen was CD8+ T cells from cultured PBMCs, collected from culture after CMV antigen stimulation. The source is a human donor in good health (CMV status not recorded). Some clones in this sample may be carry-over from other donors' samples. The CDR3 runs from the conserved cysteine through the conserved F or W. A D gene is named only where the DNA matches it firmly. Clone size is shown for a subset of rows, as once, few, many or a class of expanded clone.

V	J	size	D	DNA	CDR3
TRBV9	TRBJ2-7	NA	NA	TGTGCCAGCAGCGTAGGGGATCCAGCCTACGAGCAGTACTTC	CASSVGDPAYEQYF
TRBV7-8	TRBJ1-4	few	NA	TGTGCCAGTCGAGGGGAGGGGGGCAACGAAAAACTGTTTTTT	CASRGEGGNEKLFF
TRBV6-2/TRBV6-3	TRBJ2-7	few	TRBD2	TGTGCCAGCAGTTACCCCCGGGAGCGGGGGCCCTCCTACGAGCAGTACTTC	CASSYPRERGPSYEQYF
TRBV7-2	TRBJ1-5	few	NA	TGTGCCAGCAGCTTAGTCCTGGGAAATCAGCCCCAGCATTTT	CASSLVLGNQPQHF
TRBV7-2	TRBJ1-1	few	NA	TGTGCCAGCAGCCCGGCCCCTACGGGCCCCGATGGCGAAGCTTTCTTT	CASSPAPTGPDGEAFF
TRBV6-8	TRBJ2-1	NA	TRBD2	TGTGACAGCAGTTACTCGCGGGGGGGCTCCTACAATGAGCAGTTCTTC	CDSSYSRGGSYNEQFF
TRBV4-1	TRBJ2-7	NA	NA	TGCGCCAGCAGCCAAGATCGGGCGGGCTCCTACGAGCAGTACTTC	CASSQDRAGSYEQYF
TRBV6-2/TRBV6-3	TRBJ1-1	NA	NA	TGTGCCAGCAGTTACCCGATATCGACCCGGCAGACGGACACTGAAGCTTTCTTT	CASSYPISTRQTDTEAFF
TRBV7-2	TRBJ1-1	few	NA	TGTGCCAGCAGCTTAATTTCCGAAGCTTTCTTT	CASSLISEAFF
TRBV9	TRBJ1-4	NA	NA	TGTGCCAGCAGCCAACTCGGGGGAAGTGAAAAACTGTTTTTT	CASSQLGGSEKLFF
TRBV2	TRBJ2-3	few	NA	TGTGCCAGCAGTGAAGGAAATACGCAGTATTTT	CASSEGNTQYF
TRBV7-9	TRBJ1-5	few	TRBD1	TGTGCCAGCAGCTTAAGAAGGAACAGGGGCCCTAAAAGAAATAGCAATCAGCCCCAGCATTTT	CASSLRRNRGPKRNSNQPQHF
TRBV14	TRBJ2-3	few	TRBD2	TGTGCCAGCAGCCAAGATCTGAGCGGGGGTTACGAATTGCAGTATTTT	CASSQDLSGGYELQYF
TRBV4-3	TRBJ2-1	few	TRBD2	TGCGCCAGCAGCCACCTTTCAGGAGCTAGCGGGGGGCCCTACAATGAGCAGTTCTTC	CASSHLSGASGGPYNEQFF
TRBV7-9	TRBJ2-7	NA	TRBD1	TGTGCCAGCAGCTATAGGACAGGGGGTAACTACGAGCAGTACTTC	CASSYRTGGNYEQYF
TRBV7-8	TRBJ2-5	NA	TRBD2	TGTGCCAGCAGGCGGAGCGGGGGAGGCGTACAAGAGACCCAGTACTTC	CASRRSGGGVQETQYF
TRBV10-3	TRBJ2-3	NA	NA	TGTGCCACCACCCCGGGGGTCTCTAGCACAGATACGCAGTATTTT	CATTPGVSSTDTQYF
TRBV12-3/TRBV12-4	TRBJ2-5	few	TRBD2	TGTGCCAGCAGTGTCCCGGGGGGGAGGCGAGAGACCCAGTACTTC	CASSVPGGRRETQYF
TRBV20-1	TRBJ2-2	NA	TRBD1	TGCAGTGCAAAAATTGGACAGGGAGACACCGGGGAGCTGTTTTTT	CSAKIGQGDTGELFF
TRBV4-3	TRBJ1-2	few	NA	TGCGCCAGCAGCGCAGGAATGACAGAAGTCAACTTC	CASSAGMTEVNF
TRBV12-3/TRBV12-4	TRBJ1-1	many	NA	TGTGCCAGCAGTTTCGGCGCGAACACTGAAGCTTTCTTT	CASSFGANTEAFF
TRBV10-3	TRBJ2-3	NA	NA	TGTGCCATCAGACCTGATGGAGATACGCAGTATTTT	CAIRPDGDTQYF
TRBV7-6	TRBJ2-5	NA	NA	TGTGCCAGCAGCTCCCAGGTAGTCCAGGCAGGGGAGACCCAGTACTTC	CASSSQVVQAGETQYF
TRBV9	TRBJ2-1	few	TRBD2	TGTGCCAGCAGCGGGACTAGCGGGGTTCACAATGAGCAGTTCTTC	CASSGTSGVHNEQFF
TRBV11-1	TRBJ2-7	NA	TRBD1	TGTGCCAGCAGGCACAGGGGGCCCATCTACGAGCAGTACTTC	CASRHRGPIYEQYF
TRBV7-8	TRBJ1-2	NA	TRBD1	TGTGCCAGCAGCGCCCGGGACAGGGGGACCGGGAACTATGGCTACACCTTC	CASSARDRGTGNYGYTF
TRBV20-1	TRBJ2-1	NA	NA	TGCAGTGCTAGAGAGAGGGGAAACAATGAGCAGTTCTTC	CSARERGNNEQFF
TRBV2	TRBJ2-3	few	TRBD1	TGTGCCAGCATAAGGACAGGGGAACCAGATACGCAGTATTTT	CASIRTGEPDTQYF
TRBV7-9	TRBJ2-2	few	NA	TGTGCCAGCAGCTTAGTTGTCGGCGCCGGGGAGCTGTTTTTT	CASSLVVGAGELFF
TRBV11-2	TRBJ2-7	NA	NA	TGTGCCAGCAGCCTTTCACGTACCTACGAGCAGTACTTC	CASSLSRTYEQYF
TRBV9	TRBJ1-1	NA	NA	TGTGCCAGCAGCGTAGCTTGGGGGGGCCCTGAAGCTTTCTTT	CASSVAWGGPEAFF
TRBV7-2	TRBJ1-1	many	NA	TGTGCCAGCAGCTTACTGCAGGGCATAAACACTGAAGCTTTCTTT	CASSLLQGINTEAFF